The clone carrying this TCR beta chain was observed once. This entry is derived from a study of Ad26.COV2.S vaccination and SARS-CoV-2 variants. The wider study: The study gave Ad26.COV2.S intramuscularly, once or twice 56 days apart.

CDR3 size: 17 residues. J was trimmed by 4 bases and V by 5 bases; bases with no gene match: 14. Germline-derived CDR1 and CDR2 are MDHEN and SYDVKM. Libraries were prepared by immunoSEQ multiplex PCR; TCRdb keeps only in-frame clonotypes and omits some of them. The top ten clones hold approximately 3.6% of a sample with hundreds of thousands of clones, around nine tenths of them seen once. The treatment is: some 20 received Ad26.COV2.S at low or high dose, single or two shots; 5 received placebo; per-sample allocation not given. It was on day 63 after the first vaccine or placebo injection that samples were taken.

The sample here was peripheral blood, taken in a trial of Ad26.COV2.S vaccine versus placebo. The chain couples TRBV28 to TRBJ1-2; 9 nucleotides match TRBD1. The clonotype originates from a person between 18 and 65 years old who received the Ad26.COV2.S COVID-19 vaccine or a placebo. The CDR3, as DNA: TGTGCCAGCAGTGGGGCCGGGACAGGGCCGAAGACCTATGGCTACACCTTC. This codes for CASSGAGTGPKTYGYTF.